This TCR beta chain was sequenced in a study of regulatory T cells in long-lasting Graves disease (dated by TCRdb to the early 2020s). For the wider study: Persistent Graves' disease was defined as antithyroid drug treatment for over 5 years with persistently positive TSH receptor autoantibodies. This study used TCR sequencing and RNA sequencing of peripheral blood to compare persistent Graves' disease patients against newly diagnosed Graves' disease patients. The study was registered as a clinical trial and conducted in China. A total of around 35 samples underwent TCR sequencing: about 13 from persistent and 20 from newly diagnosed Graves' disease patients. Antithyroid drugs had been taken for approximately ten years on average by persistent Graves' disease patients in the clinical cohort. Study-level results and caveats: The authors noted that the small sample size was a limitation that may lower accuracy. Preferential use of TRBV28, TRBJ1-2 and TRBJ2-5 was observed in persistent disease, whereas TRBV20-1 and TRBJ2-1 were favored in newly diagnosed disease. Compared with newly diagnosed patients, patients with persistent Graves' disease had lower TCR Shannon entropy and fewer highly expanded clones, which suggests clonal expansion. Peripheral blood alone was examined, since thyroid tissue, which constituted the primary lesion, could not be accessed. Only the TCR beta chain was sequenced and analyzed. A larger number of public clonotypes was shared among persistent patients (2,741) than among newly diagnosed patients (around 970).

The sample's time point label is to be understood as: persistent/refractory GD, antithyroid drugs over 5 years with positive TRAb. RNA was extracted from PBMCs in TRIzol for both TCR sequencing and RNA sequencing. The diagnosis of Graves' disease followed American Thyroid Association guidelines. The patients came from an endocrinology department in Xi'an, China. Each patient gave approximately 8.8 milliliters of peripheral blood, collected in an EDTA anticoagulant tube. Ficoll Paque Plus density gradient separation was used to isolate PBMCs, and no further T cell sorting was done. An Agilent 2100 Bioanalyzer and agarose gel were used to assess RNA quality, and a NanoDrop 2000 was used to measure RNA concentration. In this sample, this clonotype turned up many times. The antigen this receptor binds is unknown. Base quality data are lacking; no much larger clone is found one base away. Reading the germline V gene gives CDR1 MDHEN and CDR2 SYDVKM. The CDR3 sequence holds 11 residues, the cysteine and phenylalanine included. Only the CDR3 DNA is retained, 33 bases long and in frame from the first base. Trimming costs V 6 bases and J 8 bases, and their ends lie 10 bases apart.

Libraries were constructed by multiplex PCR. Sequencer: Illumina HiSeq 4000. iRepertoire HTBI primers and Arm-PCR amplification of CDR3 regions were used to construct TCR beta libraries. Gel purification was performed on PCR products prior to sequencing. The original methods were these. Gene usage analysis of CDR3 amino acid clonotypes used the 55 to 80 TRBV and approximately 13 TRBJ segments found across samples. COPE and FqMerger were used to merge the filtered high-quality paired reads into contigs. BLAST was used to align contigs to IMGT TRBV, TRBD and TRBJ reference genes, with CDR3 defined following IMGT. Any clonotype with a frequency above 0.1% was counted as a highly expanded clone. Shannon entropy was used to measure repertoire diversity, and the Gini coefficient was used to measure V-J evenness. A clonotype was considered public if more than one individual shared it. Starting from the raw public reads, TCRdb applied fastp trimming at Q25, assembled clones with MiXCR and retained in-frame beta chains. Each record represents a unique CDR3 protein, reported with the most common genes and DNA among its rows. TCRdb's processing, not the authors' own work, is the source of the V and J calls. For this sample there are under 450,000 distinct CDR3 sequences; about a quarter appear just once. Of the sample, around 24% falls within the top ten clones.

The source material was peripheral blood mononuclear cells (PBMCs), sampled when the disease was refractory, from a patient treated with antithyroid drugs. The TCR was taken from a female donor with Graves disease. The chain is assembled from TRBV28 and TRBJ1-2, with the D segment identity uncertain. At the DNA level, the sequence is TGTGCCAGCAGGTCCGCTAGGGGCTACACCTTC. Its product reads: CASRSARGYTF.